This TCR beta chain was recorded in a study of T cells in Graves' hyperthyroidism and ophthalmopathy. The CDR3 runs to 12 residues. Trimming took off 4 bases at V and 4 bases at J, with 11 bases between the two ends. Germline V lookup: CDR1 DFQATT, CDR2 SNEGSKA (reference sequence). Amplification of TCR beta CDR3 regions used RNA as the template. HTBI primers were used for first-round RT-PCR of the TCR CDR3. Each CDR3 protein gets one entry after TCRdb re-called the multiplex PCR reads with MiXCR. The sample lists about 720,000 distinct CDR3 sequences, approximately 18% occurring once. Sequencing was performed on blood. The chain employs TRBV20-1 and TRBJ2-7; no definite D call. This receptor was identified in a woman in her forties or fifties with Graves' hyperthyroidism that later progressed to Graves' ophthalmopathy. The CDR3 loop reads CSATGPSYEQYF. In DNA form, the CDR3 reads TGCAGTGCTACTGGACCTTCGTACGAGCAGTACTTC.